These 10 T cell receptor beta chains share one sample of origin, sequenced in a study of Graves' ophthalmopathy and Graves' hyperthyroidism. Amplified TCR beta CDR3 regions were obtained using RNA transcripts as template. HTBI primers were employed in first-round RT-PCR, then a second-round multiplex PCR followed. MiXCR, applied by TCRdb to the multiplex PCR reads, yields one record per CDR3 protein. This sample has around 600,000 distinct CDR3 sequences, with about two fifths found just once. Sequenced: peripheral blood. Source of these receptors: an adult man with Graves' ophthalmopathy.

The CDR3 bases are TGTGCCACCAGCAGAGGACAGGGAACAGAGACCCAGTACTTC. Protein product: CATSRGQGTETQYF. This rearrangement joins TRBV15 to TRBJ2-5; 7 bases fit TRBD1. V trimming: 1 base; J trimming: 4 bases; junction bases outside the gene matches: 3. The CDR3 runs 14 residues. Germline assignment: CDR1 LNHNV and CDR2 YYDKDF (reference sequence).

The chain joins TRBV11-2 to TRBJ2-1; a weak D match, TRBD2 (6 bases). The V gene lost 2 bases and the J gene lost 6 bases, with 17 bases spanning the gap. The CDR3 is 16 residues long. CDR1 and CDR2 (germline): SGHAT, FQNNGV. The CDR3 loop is CASSLHPPDYPNEQFF. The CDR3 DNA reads TGTGCCAGCAGCTTACACCCTCCGGACTACCCCAATGAGCAGTTCTTC.

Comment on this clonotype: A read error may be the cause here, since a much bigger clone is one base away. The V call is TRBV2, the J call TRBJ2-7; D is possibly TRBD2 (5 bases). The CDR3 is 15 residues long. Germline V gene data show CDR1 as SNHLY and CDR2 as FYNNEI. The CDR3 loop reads CAGSDGFRRAYEQYF. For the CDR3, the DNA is TGTGCCGGCAGTGACGGGTTTAGGCGGGCCTACGAGCAGTACTTC. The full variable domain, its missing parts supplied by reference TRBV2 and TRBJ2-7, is EPEVTQTPSHQVTQMGQEVILRCVPISNHLYFYWYRQILGQKVEFLVSFYNNEISEKSEIFDDQFSVERPDGSNFTLKIRSTKLEDSAMYFCAGSDGFRRAYEQYFGPGTRLTVT.

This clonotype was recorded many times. CDR3 sequence: CASSQVASISLHF. In DNA form, the CDR3 reads TGTGCCAGCAGCCAAGTCGCGTCGATATCCCTCCACTTT. V and J are TRBV14 and TRBJ1-6; no firm D call. Germline V gene data show CDR1 as SGHDN and CDR2 as FVKESK. Trimming removed 1 base at V and 14 bases at J, with 12 bases between. The CDR3 loop spans 13 amino acids.

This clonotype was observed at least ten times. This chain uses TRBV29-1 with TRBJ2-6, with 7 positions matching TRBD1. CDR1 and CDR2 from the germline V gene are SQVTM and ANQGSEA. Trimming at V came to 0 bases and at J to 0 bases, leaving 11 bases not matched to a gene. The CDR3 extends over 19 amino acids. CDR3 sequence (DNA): TGCAGCGTTGAAGAAAGTTGGGACAGTACCTTCTCTGGGGCCAACGTCCTGACTTTC. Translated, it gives CSVEESWDSTFSGANVLTF.

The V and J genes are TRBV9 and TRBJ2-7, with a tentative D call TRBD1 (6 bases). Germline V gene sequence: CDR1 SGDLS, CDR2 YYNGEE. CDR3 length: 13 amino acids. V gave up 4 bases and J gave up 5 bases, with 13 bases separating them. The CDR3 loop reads CASSLGAIHEQYF. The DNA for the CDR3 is TGTGCCAGCAGCTTGGGGGCTATCCACGAGCAGTACTTC.

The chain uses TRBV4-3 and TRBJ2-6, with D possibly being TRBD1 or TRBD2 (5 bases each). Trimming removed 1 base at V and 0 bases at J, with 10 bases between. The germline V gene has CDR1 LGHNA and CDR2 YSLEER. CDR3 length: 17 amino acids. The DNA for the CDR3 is TGCGCCAGCAGCCAAGCAGGGAGTAACTCTGGGGCCAACGTCCTGACTTTC. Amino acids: CASSQAGSNSGANVLTF.

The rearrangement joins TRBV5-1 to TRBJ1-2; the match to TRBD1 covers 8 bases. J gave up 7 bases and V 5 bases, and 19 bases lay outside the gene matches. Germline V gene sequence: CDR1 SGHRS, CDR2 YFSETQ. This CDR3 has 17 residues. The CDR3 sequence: CASSAMGPRQGRSGYTF. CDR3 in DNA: TGCGCCAGCAGTGCGATGGGGCCGAGACAGGGGCGAAGTGGCTACACCTTC.

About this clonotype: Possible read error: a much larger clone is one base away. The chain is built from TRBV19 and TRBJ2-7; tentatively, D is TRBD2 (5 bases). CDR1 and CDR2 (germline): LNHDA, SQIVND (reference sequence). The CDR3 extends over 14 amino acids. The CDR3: CVSSTRVTSYEQYF. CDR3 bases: TGTGTCAGTAGTACTAGAGTGACCTCCTACGAGCAGTACTTC.

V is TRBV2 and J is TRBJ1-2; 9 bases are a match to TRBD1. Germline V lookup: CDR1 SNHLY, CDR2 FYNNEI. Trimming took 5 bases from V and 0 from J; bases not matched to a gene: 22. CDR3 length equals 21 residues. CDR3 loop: CASSPLAPGQGRLGSNYGYTF. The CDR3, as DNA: TGTGCCAGCAGTCCTCTGGCCCCGGGACAGGGAAGATTGGGGTCTAACTATGGCTACACCTTC.